This T cell receptor beta chain was identified during a study of response to subunit inactivated influenza vaccine. TCRdb reanalysed the RT-PCR reads using MiXCR and keeps one entry per CDR3 protein. The sample has about 620,000 distinct CDR3 sequences, 12% seen once. Study-level findings and limits: The authors proposed limited new T cell recruitment per seasonal influenza vaccination.

This clonotype appeared a few times. What it recognizes is unknown. CDR3 length: 15 amino acids. V was clipped by 3 bases and J by 8 bases, with 21 bases between them. CDR1 and CDR2 from the germline V gene are DFQATT and SNEGSKA (reference sequence). The chain links TRBV20-1 to TRBJ2-3; perhaps TRBD2 as D (7 bases). The sample consisted of PBMCs from blood, taken on the day of vaccination. This TCR derives from a man over 45 who received an inactivated influenza vaccine. The CDR3 nucleotides read TGCAGTGCTAGGCCCCCCGAAGGGGGGGCCAGTACGCAGTATTTT. Its protein product is CSARPPEGGASTQYF.